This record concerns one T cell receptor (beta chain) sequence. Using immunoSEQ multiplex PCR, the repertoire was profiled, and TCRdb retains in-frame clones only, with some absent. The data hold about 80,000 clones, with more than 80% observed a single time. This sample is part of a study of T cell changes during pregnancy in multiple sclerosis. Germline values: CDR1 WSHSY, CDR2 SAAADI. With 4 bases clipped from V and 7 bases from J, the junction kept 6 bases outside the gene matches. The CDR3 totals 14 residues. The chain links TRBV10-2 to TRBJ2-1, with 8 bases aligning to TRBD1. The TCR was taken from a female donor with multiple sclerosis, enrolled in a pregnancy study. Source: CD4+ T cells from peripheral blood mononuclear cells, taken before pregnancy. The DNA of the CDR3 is TGCGCCAGCAGTGTTCAGGGGGCGATGAATGAGCAGTTCTTC. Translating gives CASSVQGAMNEQFF.